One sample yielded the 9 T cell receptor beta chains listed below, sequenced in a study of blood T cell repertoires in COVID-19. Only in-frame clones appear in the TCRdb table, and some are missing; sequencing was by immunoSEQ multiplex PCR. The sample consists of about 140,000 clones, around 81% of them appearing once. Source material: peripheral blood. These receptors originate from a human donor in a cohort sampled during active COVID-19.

The CDR3 DNA is TGTGCCAGCACCGGGACAGGGGAGGTAGACACCATATATTTT. Protein sequence: CASTGTGEVDTIYF. The V and J genes are TRBV6-5 and TRBJ1-3; 10 bases are a match to TRBD1. CDR3 length: 14 residues. CDR1 is MNHEY, CDR2 SVGAGI, per germline. V shed 7 bases, J shed 8 bases, and the junction held 8 bases outside the gene matches.

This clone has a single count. This CDR3 reads CASSLGPQGAVYNSPLHF. The CDR3, as DNA: TGTGCCAGCAGTTTAGGACCACAGGGTGCGGTCTATAATTCACCCCTCCACTTT. The chain is built from TRBV28 and TRBJ1-6; a weak D match, TRBD1 (6 bases). V was pared by 2 bases and J by 3 bases, with 17 bases between. There are 18 residues in the CDR3. Germline CDR1 reads MDHEN; CDR2 reads SYDVKM.

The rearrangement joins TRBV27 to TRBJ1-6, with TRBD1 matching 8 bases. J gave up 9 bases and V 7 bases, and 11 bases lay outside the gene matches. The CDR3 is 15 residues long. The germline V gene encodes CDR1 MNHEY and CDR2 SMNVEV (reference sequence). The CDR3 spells CASTRTGTMFSPLHF. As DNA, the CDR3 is TGTGCCAGCACACGGACAGGGACAATGTTTTCACCCCTCCACTTT.

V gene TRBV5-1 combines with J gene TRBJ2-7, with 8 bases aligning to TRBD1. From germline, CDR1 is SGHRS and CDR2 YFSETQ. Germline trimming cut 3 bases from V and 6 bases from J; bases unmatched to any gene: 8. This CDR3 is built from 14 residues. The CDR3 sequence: CASSSGQGRVEQYF. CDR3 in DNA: TGCGCCAGCAGCTCAGGACAGGGCAGGGTCGAGCAGTACTTC.

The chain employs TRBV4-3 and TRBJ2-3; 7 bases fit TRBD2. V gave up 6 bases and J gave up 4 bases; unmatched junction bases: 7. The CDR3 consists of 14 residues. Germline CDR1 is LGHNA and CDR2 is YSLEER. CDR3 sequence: CASRAGTGADTQYF. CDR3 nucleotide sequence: TGCGCCAGCAGAGCGGGAACGGGGGCAGATACGCAGTATTTT.

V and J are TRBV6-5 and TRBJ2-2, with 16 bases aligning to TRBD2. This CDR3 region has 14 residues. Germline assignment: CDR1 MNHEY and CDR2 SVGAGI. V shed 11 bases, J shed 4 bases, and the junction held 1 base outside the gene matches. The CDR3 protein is CAGTSGRVTGELFF. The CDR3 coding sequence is TGTGCCGGGACTAGCGGGAGGGTCACCGGGGAGCTGTTTTTT.

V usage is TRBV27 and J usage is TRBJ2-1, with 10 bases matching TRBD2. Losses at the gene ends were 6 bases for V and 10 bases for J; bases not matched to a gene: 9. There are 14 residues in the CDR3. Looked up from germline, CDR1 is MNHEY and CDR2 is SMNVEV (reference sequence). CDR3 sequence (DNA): TGTGCCAGCAGATGGACGGTACTAGCGGGAGAGCAGTTCTTC. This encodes CASRWTVLAGEQFF.

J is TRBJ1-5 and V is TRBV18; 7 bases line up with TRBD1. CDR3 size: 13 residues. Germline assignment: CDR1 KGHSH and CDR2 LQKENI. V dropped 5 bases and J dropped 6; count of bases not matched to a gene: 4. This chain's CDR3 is CASSRQGGQPQHF. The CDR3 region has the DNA TGTGCCAGCTCAAGACAGGGCGGTCAGCCCCAGCATTTT.

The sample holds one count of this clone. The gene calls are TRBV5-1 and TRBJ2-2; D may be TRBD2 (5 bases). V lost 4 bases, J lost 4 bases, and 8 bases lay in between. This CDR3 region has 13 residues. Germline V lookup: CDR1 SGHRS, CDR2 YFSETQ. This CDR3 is CASSEDFTGELFF. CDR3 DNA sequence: TGCGCCAGCAGCGAGGACTTCACCGGGGAGCTGTTTTTT. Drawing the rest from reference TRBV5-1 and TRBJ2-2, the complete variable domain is KAGVTQTPRYLIKTRGQQVTLSCSPISGHRSVSWYQQTPGQGLQFLFEYFSETQRNKGNFPGRFSGRQFSNSRSEMNVSTLELGDSALYLCASSEDFTGELFFGEGSRLTVL.